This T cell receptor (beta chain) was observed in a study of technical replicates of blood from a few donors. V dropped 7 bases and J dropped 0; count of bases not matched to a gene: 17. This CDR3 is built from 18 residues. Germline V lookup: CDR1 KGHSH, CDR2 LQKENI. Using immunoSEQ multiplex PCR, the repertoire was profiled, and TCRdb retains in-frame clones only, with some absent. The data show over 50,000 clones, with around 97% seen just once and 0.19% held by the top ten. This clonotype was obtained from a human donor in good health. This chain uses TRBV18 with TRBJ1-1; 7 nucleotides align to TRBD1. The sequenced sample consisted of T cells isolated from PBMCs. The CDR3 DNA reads TGTGCCAGCTTCCCGACCCGAAACCGGGACAGACTGAACACTGAAGCTTTCTTT. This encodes CASFPTRNRDRLNTEAFF.